This TCR beta chain was sequenced for a study of blood T cell repertoires in COVID-19. The assay was immunoSEQ multiplex PCR, and TCRdb's table has in-frame clones only and misses some. The table lists 150,000 to 200,000 clones, more than 90% of them singletons. Germline CDR1 is MNHEY and CDR2 is SVGEGT. Germline trimming cut 5 bases from V and 6 bases from J; bases unmatched to any gene: 11. The CDR3 length is 17 residues. The source material was peripheral blood. This chain connects TRBV6-2 or TRBV6-3 to TRBJ2-4; 12 nucleotides align to TRBD2. This receptor was identified in a man in his forties or fifties with acute or convalescent COVID-19. In DNA, the CDR3 is TGTGCCAGCAGTCGGACTAGCGGGAAGGCGGGGAGAAACATTCAGTACTTC. Protein: CASSRTSGKAGRNIQYF.